Listed here are 31 T cell receptor beta chains from one sample, sequenced in a study of beta chain features in type 1 diabetes. These receptors have no known antigen. Expressed TCRB transcripts were sequenced after all isolated RNA was converted to cDNA. Data came from immunoSEQ multiplex PCR; TCRdb stores just in-frame clones and leaves some out. In the table there are about 340,000 clones, 13% of which are singletons. Study-level findings and limits: A moderate, significant TCRB CDR3 shortening appeared in type 1 diabetes across four CD4+ subsets.

The specimen sequenced was naive CD4+ T cells from blood. The receptors derive from a woman in her late teens or twenties with type 1 diabetes.

The chain carries TRBV4-3 and TRBJ2-2, with 11 positions matching TRBD2. Germline loops: CDR1 LGHNA, CDR2 YSLEER. V gave up 4 bases and J gave up 2 bases; unmatched junction bases: 3. CDR3 length: 16 residues. The CDR3 DNA reads as TGCGCCAGCAGCCCGGGGACTAGCGGAAACACCGGGGAGCTGTTTTTT. Its protein product is CASSPGTSGNTGELFF.

The chain carries TRBV7-9 and TRBJ2-7, with 13 bases aligning to TRBD2. The CDR3 is 16 residues long. Germline V lookup: CDR1 SEHNR, CDR2 FQNEAQ (reference sequence). J gave up 2 bases and V 3 bases, and 4 bases lay outside the gene matches. CDR3 residues: CASSFPGLAGAYEQYV. The DNA of the CDR3 is TGTGCCAGCAGCTTCCCCGGACTAGCGGGAGCCTACGAGCAGTACGTC.

This clone was recorded many times. V gene TRBV4-3 combines with J gene TRBJ2-7; 9 bases match TRBD1. The CDR3 totals 15 residues. Trimming took 6 bases from V and 0 from J; bases not matched to a gene: 6. CDR1 is LGHNA, CDR2 YSLEER, per germline. The CDR3 region is CASSPGTGSSYEQYV. CDR3 in DNA: TGCGCCAGCAGTCCCGGGACAGGGAGCTCCTACGAGCAGTACGTC.

This clone is a singleton in its sample. The V gene is TRBV6-5, the J gene TRBJ1-4; tentatively, D is TRBD1 (5 bases). The CDR3 loop spans 14 amino acids. Germline V CDR1 and CDR2: MNHEY, SVGAGI. With 7 bases removed from V and 0 bases from J, the gap between germline ends came to 9 bases. DNA for the CDR3: TGTGCCAGCACCCAGACAGCAACTAATGAAAAACTGTTTTTT. This sequence encodes CASTQTATNEKLFF.

The J gene is TRBJ2-1, the V gene TRBV29-1, with 8 positions matching TRBD2. Trimming at V came to 1 base and at J to 6 bases, leaving 5 bases not matched to a gene. The germline CDR1 and CDR2 sequences are SQVTM and ANQGSEA. This CDR3 region has 14 residues. CDR3 in DNA: TGCAGCGTTGAAGGTAGACTAGCGACCAATGAGCAGTTCTTC. Its protein is CSVEGRLATNEQFF.

This clone was counted only a few times. The chain employs TRBV4-3 and TRBJ2-2, with 7 bases fitting TRBD1. Germline loops: CDR1 LGHNA, CDR2 YSLEER. The CDR3 has 16 amino acids. V shed 0 bases, J shed 4 bases, and the junction held 5 bases outside the gene matches. CDR3 bases: TGCGCCAGCAGCCAAGATCGGTACAGGGGCACCGGGGAGCTGTTTTTT. Encoded protein: CASSQDRYRGTGELFF.

This sequence joins TRBV4-1 and TRBJ2-1; possibly TRBD2 for D (6 bases). Germline CDR1 MGHRA, CDR2 YSYEKL. This CDR3 has 16 amino acids. The V end lost 1 base, the J end lost 2 bases, and 12 bases lay between the germline ends. CDR3 bases: TGCGCCAGCAGCCAAGGTCTAGCGCCCACCTACAATGAGCAGTTCTTC. Protein sequence: CASSQGLAPTYNEQFF.

The chain couples TRBV27 to TRBJ2-1; 8 bases are shared with TRBD2. Trimming took 5 bases from V and 1 from J; bases not matched to a gene: 4. CDR3 length: 15 residues. The germline V gene has CDR1 MNHEY and CDR2 SMNVEV (reference sequence). The CDR3 DNA reads TGTGCCAGCAGTCGACTAGCGTATTCCTACAATGAGCAGTTCTTC. Its translation is CASSRLAYSYNEQFF.

About this clone: Other DNA variants within this sample encode the same CDR3. The rearrangement joins TRBV5-1 to TRBJ2-3; 10 nucleotides match TRBD2. The V and J ends lost 2 bases and 5 bases, in that order; junction bases with no gene match: 2. The CDR3 covers 14 residues. The V gene's germline CDR1 is SGHRS and CDR2 YFSETQ. CDR3 coding DNA: TGCGCCAGCAGCTTTCTAGCGGGAGAAGATACGCAGTATTTT. Translated: CASSFLAGEDTQYF. The full variable domain, its missing parts supplied by reference TRBV5-1 and TRBJ2-3, is KAGVTQTPRYLIKTRGQQVTLSCSPISGHRSVSWYQQTPGQGLQFLFEYFSETQRNKGNFPGRFSGRQFSNSRSEMNVSTLELGDSALYLCASSFLAGEDTQYFGPGTRLTVL.

This clone has only a few counts. This chain uses TRBV6-5 with TRBJ2-5, with D maybe TRBD2 (7 bases). The CDR3 runs 13 residues. Trimming took 3 bases from V and 7 from J, leaving 12 bases between them. The germline CDR1 and CDR2 sequences are MNHEY and SVGAGI. The CDR3 nucleotides read TGTGCCAGCAGTTATGTCCGGGGGGCGACCCAGTACTTC. Amino acid sequence: CASSYVRGATQYF.

This clone was counted only a few times. The rearrangement joins TRBV30 to TRBJ2-1; D remains unclear. The CDR3 runs 11 residues. Per germline, CDR1 GTSNPN and CDR2 SVGIG (reference sequence). Trimming cost V 3 bases and J 15 bases, with 15 bases left between them. The DNA for the CDR3 is TGTGCCTGGAGCGCTGAGGCGAATCGGTTCTTC. This sequence encodes CAWSAEANRFF.

This rearrangement joins TRBV6-6 to TRBJ1-2; D uncertain. CDR1 MNHNY and CDR2 SVGAGI come from the germline V gene (reference sequence). The CDR3 is 13 amino acids. The V gene lost 8 bases and the J gene lost 1 base, with 11 bases spanning the gap. This chain's CDR3 is CASGVAGNYGYTF. The CDR3 DNA reads as TGTGCCAGCGGCGTCGCGGGTAACTATGGCTACACCTTC.

This clone came up a few times. This chain uses TRBV30 with TRBJ1-5; 12 nucleotides align to TRBD1. V lost 2 bases to trimming and J lost 6 bases; unmatched junction nucleotides: 8. The CDR3 is made up of 16 amino acids. Germline CDR1 is GTSNPN and CDR2 is SVGIG (reference sequence). The CDR3 loop is CAWSSPRDRGLQPQHF. The CDR3 DNA follows: TGTGCCTGGAGTTCACCGCGGGACAGGGGGCTTCAGCCCCAGCATTTT.

The genes are TRBV27 and TRBJ2-2, with 8 bases aligning to TRBD1. CDR1 is MNHEY, CDR2 SMNVEV, per germline (reference sequence). The V and J ends lost 6 bases and 6 bases, in that order; junction bases with no gene match: 6. The CDR3 is 14 amino acids. In DNA form, the CDR3 reads TGTGCCAGCAGACTATACAGGGGGTCCGGGGAGCTGTTTTTT. It encodes CASRLYRGSGELFF.

This clone has more than one count but fewer than ten. The chain is built from TRBV7-2 and TRBJ2-3; TRBD2 agrees at 7 bases. The CDR3 consists of 12 residues. Trimming cost V 4 bases and J 5 bases; bases outside gene matches: 0. Germline values: CDR1 SGHTA, CDR2 FQGNSA. Here the CDR3 reads CASSWGGDTQYF. The DNA of the CDR3 is TGTGCCAGCAGCTGGGGGGGAGATACGCAGTATTTT.

The chain carries TRBV29-1 and TRBJ2-1; 10 bases line up with TRBD2. The J segment lost 0 bases and the V segment lost 5 bases, leaving 7 bases of the junction unmatched. Germline CDR1 reads SQVTM; CDR2 reads ANQGSEA. The CDR3 spans 16 residues. CDR3 sequence: CSVQSTSGSSYNEQFF. The CDR3 DNA follows: TGCAGCGTTCAATCGACTAGCGGGTCCTCCTACAATGAGCAGTTCTTC.

The chain recombines TRBV5-4 with TRBJ1-1; TRBD1 matches 9 bases. V was pared by 4 bases and J by 5 bases, with 12 bases of the junction left unmatched. Looked up from germline, CDR1 is SGHNT and CDR2 is YYREEE (reference sequence). The CDR3 totals 16 residues. The CDR3 nucleotides are TGTGCCAGCAGCCCCCGGGACAGGGCGTATGGGACTGAAGCTTTCTTT. It specifies CASSPRDRAYGTEAFF.

The V and J genes are TRBV7-2 and TRBJ2-3; 7 bases agree with TRBD2. J gave up 3 bases and V 2 bases, and 5 bases lay outside the gene matches. CDR1 is SGHTA and CDR2 is FQGNSA in the germline V gene. The CDR3 runs to 15 residues. The CDR3 is CASSLRELATDTQYF. The CDR3 DNA reads TGTGCCAGCAGCTTACGAGAACTAGCGACAGATACGCAGTATTTT.

This clone was seen a handful of times. This chain uses TRBV19 with TRBJ2-1, with 8 nucleotides matching TRBD2. CDR3 size: 15 residues. Germline V CDR1 and CDR2: LNHDA, SQIVND (reference sequence). With 5 bases clipped from V and 4 bases from J, the junction kept 7 bases outside the gene matches. The CDR3: CASSLETSAYNEQFF. The DNA for the CDR3 is TGTGCCAGTAGTCTTGAGACTAGCGCTTACAATGAGCAGTTCTTC.

In its sample, this clone was seen a few times. The V gene is TRBV7-2, the J gene TRBJ2-1, with 7 positions matching TRBD2. V lost 7 bases and J lost 5; bases outside the gene matches: 11. Germline V gives CDR1 SGHTA, CDR2 FQGNSA. The CDR3 has 15 residues. DNA for the CDR3: TGTGCCAGCACCAAGGGCCAGCGGGGCAACAATGAGCAGTTCTTC. This translates into CASTKGQRGNNEQFF.

This clone was detected a few times. V gene TRBV28 combines with J gene TRBJ1-2; 10 nucleotides match TRBD1. Unmatched junction bases numbered 3, after V lost 3 bases and J lost 5 bases. This CDR3 comprises 14 residues. CDR1 is MDHEN and CDR2 is SYDVKM in the germline V gene. The CDR3 sequence: CASSLAGQGYGYTF. CDR3 coding DNA: TGTGCCAGCAGTTTGGCGGGACAGGGGTATGGCTACACCTTC.

The J gene is TRBJ2-5, the V gene TRBV10-2, with D maybe TRBD2 (5 bases). V was pared by 3 bases and J by 5 bases, with 10 bases between. Germline V gives CDR1 WSHSY, CDR2 SAAADI. The CDR3 covers 13 residues. CDR3 coding DNA: TGCGCCAGCAGTGATCCGGGAAGGGAGACCCAGTACTTC. Amino acids: CASSDPGRETQYF.

This clone was found a few times. V is TRBV7-3 and J is TRBJ2-1; 8 bases agree with TRBD2. From germline, CDR1 is SGHTA and CDR2 FQGTGA. V was pared by 9 bases and J by 4 bases, with 11 bases of the junction left unmatched. The CDR3 totals 15 residues. The CDR3 sequence: CASTVGAGAYNEQFF. CDR3 in DNA: TGTGCCAGTACCGTAGGAGCGGGAGCTTACAATGAGCAGTTCTTC.

This chain joins TRBV7-6 and TRBJ2-1, with 11 bases lining up with TRBD2. Germline CDR1 and CDR2: SGHVS and FNYEAQ. The CDR3 loop spans 15 amino acids. The ends lost 1 base at V and 4 bases at J; junction bases unmatched: 0. The CDR3 DNA follows: TGTGCCAGCAGCTTAGGACTAGCGGGATACAATGAGCAGTTCTTC. As protein: CASSLGLAGYNEQFF. Variable domain in full (rest from reference TRBV7-6 and TRBJ2-1): GAGVSQSPRYKVTKRGQDVALRCDPISGHVSLYWYRQALGQGPEFLTYFNYEAQQDKSGLPNDRFSAERPEGSISTLTIQRTEQRDSAMYRCASSLGLAGYNEQFFGPGTRLTVL.

The chain employs TRBV14 and TRBJ2-3; D remains ambiguous. The CDR3 covers 14 residues. The germline V and J ends were trimmed by 4 bases and 2 bases, with 10 bases remaining between them. Germline CDR1 is SGHDN and CDR2 is FVKESK. CDR3 DNA: TGTGCCAGCAGCCCTAGAATAACCACAGATACGCAGTATTTT. Its protein product is CASSPRITTDTQYF.

This clone was observed a few times. The chain carries TRBV9 and TRBJ2-1, with D hard to call. This CDR3 region has 14 residues. Per germline, CDR1 SGDLS and CDR2 YYNGEE. The V end was cut by 0 bases, the J end by 5 bases, with 9 bases between. This chain's CDR3 is CASSVAGRNNEQFF. The CDR3 DNA is TGTGCCAGCAGCGTAGCTGGCAGGAACAATGAGCAGTTCTTC.

V gene TRBV9 combines with J gene TRBJ2-3; D is uncertain. The CDR3 is 15 amino acids. V was trimmed by 2 bases and J by 0 bases, leaving 10 bases between them. Per germline, CDR1 SGDLS and CDR2 YYNGEE. CDR3 region: CASSVLSLSTDTQYF. Written as DNA, the CDR3 is TGTGCCAGCAGCGTCTTATCACTTAGCACAGATACGCAGTATTTT. Together with reference TRBV9 and TRBJ2-3, the CDR3 gives the full variable domain: DSGVTQTPKHLITATGQRVTLRCSPRSGDLSVYWYQQSLDQGLQFLIQYYNGEERAKGNILERFSAQQFPDLHSELNLSSLELGDSALYFCASSVLSLSTDTQYFGPGTRLTVL.

V usage is TRBV5-6 and J usage is TRBJ2-3, with TRBD2 matching over 7 bases. This CDR3 comprises 15 residues. V lost 4 bases, J lost 3 bases, and 8 bases stayed unmatched. The germline V gene has CDR1 SGHDT and CDR2 YYEEEE. The CDR3 here is CASSVGLADTDTQYF. CDR3 DNA: TGTGCCAGCAGCGTGGGGCTAGCGGATACAGATACGCAGTATTTT. Filled out from reference TRBV5-6 and TRBJ2-3, the complete variable domain reads DAGVTQSPTHLIKTRGQQVTLRCSPKSGHDTVSWYQQALGQGPQFIFQYYEEEERQRGNFPDRFSGHQFPNYSSELNVNALLLGDSALYLCASSVGLADTDTQYFGPGTRLTVL.

The V and J genes are TRBV28 and TRBJ2-7; 9 nucleotides align to TRBD1. CDR1 and CDR2 (germline): MDHEN, SYDVKM. V lost 4 bases and J lost 1; bases outside the gene matches: 11. The CDR3 extends over 17 amino acids. CDR3 in amino acids: CASSSLGTGIISYEQYF. CDR3 bases: TGTGCCAGCAGTTCCCTGGGGACAGGGATAATTTCCTACGAGCAGTACTTC.

This clone was seen a few times. The V gene is TRBV15, the J gene TRBJ2-5, with a weak D call TRBD1 (5 bases). CDR1 LNHNV and CDR2 YYDKDF come from the germline V gene (reference sequence). The CDR3 spans 14 residues. With 4 bases removed from V and 5 bases from J, the gap between germline ends came to 14 bases. The CDR3: CATSKGSAGETQYF. The CDR3 bases are TGTGCCACCAGCAAGGGGTCAGCCGGGGAGACCCAGTACTTC. The variable domain in full, with the rest retrieved from reference TRBV15 and TRBJ2-5, is DAMVIQNPRYQVTQFGKPVTLSCSQTLNHNVMYWYQQKSSQAPKLLFHYYDKDFNNEADTPDNFQSRRPNTSFCFLDIRSPGLGDTAMYLCATSKGSAGETQYFGPGTRLLVL.

V is TRBV6-6 and J is TRBJ2-5; 7 nucleotides align to TRBD2. Germline CDR1 MNHNY, CDR2 SVGAGI (reference sequence). The junction had 3 bases not matched to a gene; V was cut back by 2 bases and J by 0 bases. This CDR3 is 15 amino acids long. The CDR3 reads CASSYTGGNQETQYF. CDR3 nucleotide sequence: TGTGCCAGCAGTTACACGGGGGGAAACCAAGAGACCCAGTACTTC.